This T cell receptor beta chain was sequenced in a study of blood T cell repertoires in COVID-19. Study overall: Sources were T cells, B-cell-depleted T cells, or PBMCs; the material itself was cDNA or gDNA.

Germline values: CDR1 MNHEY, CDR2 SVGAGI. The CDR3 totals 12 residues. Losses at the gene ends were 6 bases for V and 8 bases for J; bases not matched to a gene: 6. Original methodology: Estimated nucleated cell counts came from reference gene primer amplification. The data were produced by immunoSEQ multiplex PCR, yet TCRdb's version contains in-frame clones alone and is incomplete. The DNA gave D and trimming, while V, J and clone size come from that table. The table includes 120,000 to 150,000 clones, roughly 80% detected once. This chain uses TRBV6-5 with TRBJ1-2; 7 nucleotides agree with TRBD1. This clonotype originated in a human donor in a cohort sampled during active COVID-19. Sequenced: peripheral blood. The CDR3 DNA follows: TGTGCCAGCAGGGGGGACAGTCGGGGCTACACCTTC. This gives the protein CASRGDSRGYTF.